This T cell receptor (beta chain) was sequenced in a study of T cells in Graves' hyperthyroidism and ophthalmopathy. Germline CDR1 reads DFQATT; CDR2 reads SNEGSKA (reference sequence). V dropped 2 bases and J dropped 1; count of bases not matched to a gene: 5. This CDR3 is built from 16 residues. This clonotype was seen a few times. It was roughly 10 ml of fresh peripheral blood that supplied the PBMCs. Amplification targeted TCR beta CDR3 regions from RNA transcripts. The study used the HTBI primer set for a first-round RT-PCR of the TCR CDR3. TCRdb reprocessed the multiplex PCR reads with MiXCR, giving one entry per CDR3 protein. The sample has over 350,000 distinct CDR3 sequences; over 12% are singletons.

The TCR sequence derives from a man in his forties or fifties with Graves' ophthalmopathy. The sample was blood. The chain links TRBV20-1 to TRBJ1-5, with TRBD1 identical over 10 bases. CDR3 in amino acids: CSARPGQGLSNQPQHF. CDR3 nucleotides: TGCAGTGCTAGACCGGGACAGGGGTTAAGCAATCAGCCCCAGCATTTT.